This passage covers 3 T cell receptor beta chains from one sample sequenced in a study of CD8 T cells in ankylosing spondylitis. TCRdb independently ran MiXCR on the 5' RACE reads; one entry per CDR3 protein. The sample includes roughly 240,000 distinct CDR3 sequences, roughly a third of them seen just once. What was sequenced was blood, either unsorted or a sorted T cell fraction (not recorded which). The receptor source for this set is a male donor with ankylosing spondylitis or in good health (not recorded which).

This chain connects TRBV10-2 to TRBJ1-1; TRBD1 is a possible D gene (5 bases). Trimming took off 8 bases at V and 9 bases at J, with 19 bases between the two ends. The CDR3 contains 13 residues. The germline V gene has CDR1 WSHSY and CDR2 SAAADI. The CDR3 spells CASGTPQTNQAFF. For the CDR3, the DNA is TGCGCCAGCGGGACGCCCCAAACGAATCAAGCTTTCTTT.

This clonotype came up a few times. The CDR3 here is CASSRDRVNTGELFF. The CDR3, as DNA: TGTGCCAGCAGTAGAGACAGGGTTAACACCGGGGAGCTGTTTTTT. The chain uses TRBV27 and TRBJ2-2; TRBD1 aligns across 7 bases. The CDR3 totals 15 residues. CDR1 and CDR2 from the germline V gene are MNHEY and SMNVEV (reference sequence). The V segment lost 5 bases and the J segment 2 bases; nucleotides outside the gene matches: 5.

This chain connects TRBV20-1 to TRBJ1-1; D call uncertain. Trimming cost V 0 bases and J 1 base, with 15 bases left between them. CDR3 length: 16 residues. CDR1 is DFQATT, CDR2 SNEGSKA, per germline (reference sequence). DNA of the CDR3: TGCAGTGCTAGAGATCCGAGAGCACAAGCGAACACTGAAGCTTTCTTT. It is translated as CSARDPRAQANTEAFF.